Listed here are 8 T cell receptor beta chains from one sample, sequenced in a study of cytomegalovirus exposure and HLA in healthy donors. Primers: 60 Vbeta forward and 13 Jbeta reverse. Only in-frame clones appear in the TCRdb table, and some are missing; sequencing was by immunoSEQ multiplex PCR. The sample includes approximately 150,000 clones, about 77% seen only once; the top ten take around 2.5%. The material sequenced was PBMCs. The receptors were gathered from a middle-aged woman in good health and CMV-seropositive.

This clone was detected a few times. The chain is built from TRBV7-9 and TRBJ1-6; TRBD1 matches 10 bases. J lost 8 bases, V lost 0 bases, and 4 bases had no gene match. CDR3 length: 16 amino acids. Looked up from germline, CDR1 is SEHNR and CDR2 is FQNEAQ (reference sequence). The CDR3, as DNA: TGTGCCAGCAGCTTAGCGCGGACAGGGGGATATTCACCCCTCCACTTT. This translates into CASSLARTGGYSPLHF.

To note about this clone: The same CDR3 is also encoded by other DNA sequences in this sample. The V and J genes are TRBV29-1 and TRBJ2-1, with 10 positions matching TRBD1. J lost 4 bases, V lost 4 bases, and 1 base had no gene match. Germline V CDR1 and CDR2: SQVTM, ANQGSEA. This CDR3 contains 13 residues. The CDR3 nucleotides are TGCAGCGTTGGGACAGGGGGTTACAATGAGCAGTTCTTC. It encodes CSVGTGGYNEQFF.

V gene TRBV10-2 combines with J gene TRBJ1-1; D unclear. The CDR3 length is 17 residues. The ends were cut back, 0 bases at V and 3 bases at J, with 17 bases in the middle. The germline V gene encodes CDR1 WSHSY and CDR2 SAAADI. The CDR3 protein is CASSESGRNPGYTEAFF. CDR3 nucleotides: TGCGCCAGCAGTGAGTCGGGCAGGAACCCGGGATACACTGAAGCTTTCTTT.

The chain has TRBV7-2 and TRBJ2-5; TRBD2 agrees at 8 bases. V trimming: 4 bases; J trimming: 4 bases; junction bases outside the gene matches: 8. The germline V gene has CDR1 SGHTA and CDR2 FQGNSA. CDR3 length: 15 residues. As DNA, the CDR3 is TGTGCCAGCAGCTCCCTTTCGGGGGGGACAGAGACCCAGTACTTC. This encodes CASSSLSGGTETQYF. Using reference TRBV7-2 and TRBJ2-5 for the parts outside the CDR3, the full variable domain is GAGVSQSPSNKVTEKGKDVELRCDPISGHTALYWYRQSLGQGLEFLIYFQGNSAPDKSGLPSDRFSAERTGGSVSTLTIQRTQQEDSAVYLCASSSLSGGTETQYFGPGTRLLVL.

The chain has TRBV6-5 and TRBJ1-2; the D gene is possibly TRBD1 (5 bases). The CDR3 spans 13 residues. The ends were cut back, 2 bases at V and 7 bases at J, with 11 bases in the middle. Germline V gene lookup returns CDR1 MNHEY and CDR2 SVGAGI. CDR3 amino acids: CASSYGVGRGYTF. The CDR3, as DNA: TGTGCCAGCAGTTACGGTGTGGGGCGTGGCTACACCTTC.

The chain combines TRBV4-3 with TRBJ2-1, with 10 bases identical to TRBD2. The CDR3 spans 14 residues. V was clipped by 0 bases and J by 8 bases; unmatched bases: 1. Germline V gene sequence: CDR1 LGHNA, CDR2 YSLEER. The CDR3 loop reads CASSQDLAGDEQFF. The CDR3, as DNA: TGCGCCAGCAGCCAAGACCTAGCGGGAGATGAGCAGTTCTTC.

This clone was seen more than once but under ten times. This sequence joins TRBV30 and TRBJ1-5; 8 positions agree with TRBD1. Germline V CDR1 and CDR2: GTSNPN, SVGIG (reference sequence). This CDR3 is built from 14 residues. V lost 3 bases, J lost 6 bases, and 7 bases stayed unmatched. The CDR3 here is CAWSAQGAVQPQHF. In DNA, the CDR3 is TGTGCCTGGAGCGCGCAGGGGGCGGTTCAGCCCCAGCATTTT.

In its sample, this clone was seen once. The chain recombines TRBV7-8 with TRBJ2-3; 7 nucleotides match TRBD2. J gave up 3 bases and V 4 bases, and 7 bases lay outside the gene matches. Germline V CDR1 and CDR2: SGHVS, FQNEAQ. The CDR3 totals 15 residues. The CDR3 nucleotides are TGTGCCAGCAGCTCGGAGCGGGGTAGTACAGATACGCAGTATTTT. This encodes CASSSERGSTDTQYF.